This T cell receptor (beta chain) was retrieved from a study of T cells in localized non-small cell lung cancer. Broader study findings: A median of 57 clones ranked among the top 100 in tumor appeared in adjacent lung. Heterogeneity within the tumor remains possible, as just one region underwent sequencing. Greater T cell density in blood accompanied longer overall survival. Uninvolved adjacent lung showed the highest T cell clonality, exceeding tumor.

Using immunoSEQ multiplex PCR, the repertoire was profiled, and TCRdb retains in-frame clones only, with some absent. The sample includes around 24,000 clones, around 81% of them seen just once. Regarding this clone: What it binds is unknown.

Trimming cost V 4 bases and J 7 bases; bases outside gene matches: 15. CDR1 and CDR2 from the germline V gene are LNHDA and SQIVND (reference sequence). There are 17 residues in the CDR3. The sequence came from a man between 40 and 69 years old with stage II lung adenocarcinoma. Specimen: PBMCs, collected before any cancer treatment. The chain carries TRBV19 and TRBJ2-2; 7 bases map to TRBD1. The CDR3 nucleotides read TGTGCCAGTAGTAGGACAGGCCCGGTGGTGTCTAGCGGGGAGCTGTTTTTT. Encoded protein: CASSRTGPVVSSGELFF.